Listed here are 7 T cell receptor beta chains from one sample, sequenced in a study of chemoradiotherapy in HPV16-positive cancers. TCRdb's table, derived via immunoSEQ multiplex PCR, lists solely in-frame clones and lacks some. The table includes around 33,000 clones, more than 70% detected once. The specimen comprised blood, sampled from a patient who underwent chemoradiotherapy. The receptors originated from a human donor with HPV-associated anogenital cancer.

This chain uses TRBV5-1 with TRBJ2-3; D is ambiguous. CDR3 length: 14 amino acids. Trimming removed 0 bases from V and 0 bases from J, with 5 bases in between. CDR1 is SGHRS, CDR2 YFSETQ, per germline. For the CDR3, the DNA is TGCGCCAGCAGCTTGGAAACTAGCACAGATACGCAGTATTTT. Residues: CASSLETSTDTQYF.

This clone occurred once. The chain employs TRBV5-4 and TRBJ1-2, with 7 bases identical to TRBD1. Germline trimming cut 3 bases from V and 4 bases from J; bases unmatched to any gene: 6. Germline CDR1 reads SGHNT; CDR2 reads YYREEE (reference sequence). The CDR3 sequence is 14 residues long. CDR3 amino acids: CASSSPTGSYGYTF. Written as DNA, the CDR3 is TGTGCCAGCAGCTCCCCGACAGGGAGCTATGGCTACACCTTC.

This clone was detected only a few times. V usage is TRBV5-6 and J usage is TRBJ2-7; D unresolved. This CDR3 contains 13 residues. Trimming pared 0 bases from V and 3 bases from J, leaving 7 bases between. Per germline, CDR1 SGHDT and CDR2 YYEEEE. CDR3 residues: CASSLGSLYEQYF. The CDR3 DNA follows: TGTGCCAGCAGCTTGGGTAGCCTCTACGAGCAGTACTTC.

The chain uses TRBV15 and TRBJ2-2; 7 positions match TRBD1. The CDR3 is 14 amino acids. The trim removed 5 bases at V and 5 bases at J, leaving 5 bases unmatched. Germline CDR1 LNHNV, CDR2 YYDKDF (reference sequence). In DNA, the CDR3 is TGTGCCACCAGCGCCGACAGGGTAACCGGGGAGCTGTTTTTT. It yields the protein CATSADRVTGELFF. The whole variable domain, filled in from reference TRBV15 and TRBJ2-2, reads DAMVIQNPRYQVTQFGKPVTLSCSQTLNHNVMYWYQQKSSQAPKLLFHYYDKDFNNEADTPDNFQSRRPNTSFCFLDIRSPGLGDTAMYLCATSADRVTGELFFGEGSRLTVL.

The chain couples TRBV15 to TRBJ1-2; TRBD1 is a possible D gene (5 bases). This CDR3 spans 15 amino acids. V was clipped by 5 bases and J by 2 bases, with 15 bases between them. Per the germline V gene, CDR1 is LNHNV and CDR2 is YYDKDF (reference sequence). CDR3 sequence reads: CATSEQRGMNYGYTF. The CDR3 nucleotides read TGTGCCACCAGCGAACAGAGGGGCATGAACTATGGCTACACCTTC.

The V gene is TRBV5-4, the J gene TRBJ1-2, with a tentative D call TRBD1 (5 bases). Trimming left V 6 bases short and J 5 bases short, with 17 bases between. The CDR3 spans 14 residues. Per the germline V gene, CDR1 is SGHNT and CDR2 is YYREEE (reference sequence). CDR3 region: CASTGLQVWYGYTF. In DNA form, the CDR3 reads TGTGCCAGCACGGGACTTCAAGTGTGGTATGGCTACACCTTC.

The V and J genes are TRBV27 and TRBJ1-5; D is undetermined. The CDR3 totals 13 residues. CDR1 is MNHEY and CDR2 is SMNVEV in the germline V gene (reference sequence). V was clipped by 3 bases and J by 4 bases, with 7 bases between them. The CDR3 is CASSLLGNQPQHF. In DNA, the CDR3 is TGTGCCAGCAGTTTGTTGGGAAATCAGCCCCAGCATTTT.